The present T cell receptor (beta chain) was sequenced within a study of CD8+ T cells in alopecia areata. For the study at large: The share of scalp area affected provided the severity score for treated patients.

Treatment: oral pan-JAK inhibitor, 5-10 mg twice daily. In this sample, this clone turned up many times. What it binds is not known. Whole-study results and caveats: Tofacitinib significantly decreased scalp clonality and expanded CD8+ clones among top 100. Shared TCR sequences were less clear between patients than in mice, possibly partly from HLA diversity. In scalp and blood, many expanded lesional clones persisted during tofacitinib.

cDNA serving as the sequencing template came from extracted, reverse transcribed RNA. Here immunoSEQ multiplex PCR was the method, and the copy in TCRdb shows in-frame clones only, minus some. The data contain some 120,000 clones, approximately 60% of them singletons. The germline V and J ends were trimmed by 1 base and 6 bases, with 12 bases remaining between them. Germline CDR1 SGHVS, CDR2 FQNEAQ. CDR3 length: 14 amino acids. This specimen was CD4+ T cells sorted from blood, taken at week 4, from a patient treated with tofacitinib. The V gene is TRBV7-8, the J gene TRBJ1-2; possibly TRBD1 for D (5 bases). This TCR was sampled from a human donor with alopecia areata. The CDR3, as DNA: TGTGCCAGCAGCTTAGTTCGGGGCGGAGATGGCTACACCTTC. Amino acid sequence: CASSLVRGGDGYTF.